The rows below give T cell receptor beta chains drawn from one sample of a study of CD8 T cells in Susac syndrome. TCRdb processed the immunoSEQ multiplex PCR reads anew with MiXCR; each CDR3 protein has one entry. Of approximately 100,000 distinct CDR3 sequences in the sample, about 96% were seen once. Sequencing input: CD4+ T cells from PBMCs. These receptors were collected from a human donor in good health. CDR3s leave out the opening cysteine and the closing phenylalanine or tryptophan. Each record gives: J gene, V gene, clone size, CDR3 protein. Not every row has a clone size; where given, it reads once, few, many or a size class.

>TRBJ1-1|TRBV4-1|-
ASSPETGTYFTEAF
>TRBJ1-5|TRBV5-1|-
ASSLEGQGSNQPQH
>TRBJ2-4|TRBV7-2|-
ASREGNIQY
>TRBJ2-1|TRBV24-1|-
ATSATSGRYEQF
>TRBJ2-1|TRBV9|-
ASSAQGAGYNEQF
>TRBJ2-7|TRBV10-3|once
AIKGQPYEQY
>TRBJ1-5|TRBV28|-
ASSPTGQGKNQPQH
>TRBJ2-2|TRBV12-3/TRBV12-4|-
ASSLKGELF
>TRBJ2-6|TRBV19|-
ASWTGASGANVLT
>TRBJ2-5|TRBV20-1|-
SARDTAGSGETQY
>TRBJ2-7|TRBV7-2|-
ASSLGQGTTYEQY
>TRBJ1-6|TRBV13|-
ASSRLGTLNHNSPLH
>TRBJ1-4|TRBV29-1|-
SVSGAANEKLF
>TRBJ1-5|TRBV3-1|-
ASSPGRGSQH